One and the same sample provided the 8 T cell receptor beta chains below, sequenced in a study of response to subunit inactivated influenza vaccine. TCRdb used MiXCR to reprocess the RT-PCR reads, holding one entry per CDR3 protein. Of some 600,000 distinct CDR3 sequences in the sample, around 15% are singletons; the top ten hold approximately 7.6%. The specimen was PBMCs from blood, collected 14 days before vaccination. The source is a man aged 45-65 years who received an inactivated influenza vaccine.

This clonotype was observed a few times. CDR3 residues: CASSHRDSPYEQYF. In DNA, the CDR3 is TGTGCCAGCAGTCACCGGGACAGTCCCTACGAGCAGTACTTC. The chain combines TRBV2 with TRBJ2-7; 7 nucleotides match TRBD1. CDR3 length: 14 amino acids. The germline V gene encodes CDR1 SNHLY and CDR2 FYNNEI. V shed 5 bases, J shed 2 bases, and the junction held 6 bases outside the gene matches.

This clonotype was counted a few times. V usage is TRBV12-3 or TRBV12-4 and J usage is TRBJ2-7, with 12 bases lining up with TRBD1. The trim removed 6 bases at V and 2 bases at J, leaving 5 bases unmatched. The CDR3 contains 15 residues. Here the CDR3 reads CASSTGTGGPYEQYF. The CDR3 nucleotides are TGTGCCAGCAGCACGGGGACAGGGGGCCCCTACGAGCAGTACTTC.

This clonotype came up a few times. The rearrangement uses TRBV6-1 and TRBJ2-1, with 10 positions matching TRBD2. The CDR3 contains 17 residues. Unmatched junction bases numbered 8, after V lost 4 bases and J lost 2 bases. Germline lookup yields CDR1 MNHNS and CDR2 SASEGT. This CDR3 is CASSGGIAGGTYNEQFF. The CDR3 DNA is TGTGCCAGCAGTGGGGGGATAGCGGGGGGCACCTACAATGAGCAGTTCTTC.

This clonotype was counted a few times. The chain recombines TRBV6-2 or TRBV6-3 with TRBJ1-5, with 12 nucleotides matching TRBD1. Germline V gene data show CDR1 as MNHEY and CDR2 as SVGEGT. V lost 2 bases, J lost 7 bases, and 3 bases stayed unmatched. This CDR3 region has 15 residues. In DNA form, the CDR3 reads TGTGCCAGCAGTTACGGGACAGGGGGCGGCCAGCCCCAGCATTTT. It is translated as CASSYGTGGGQPQHF.

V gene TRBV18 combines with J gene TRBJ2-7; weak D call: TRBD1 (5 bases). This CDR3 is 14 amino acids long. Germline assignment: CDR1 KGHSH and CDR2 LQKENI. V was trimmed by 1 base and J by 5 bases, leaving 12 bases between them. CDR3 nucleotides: TGTGCCAGCTCACCACGTCAGGGCGGCGACGAGCAGTACTTC. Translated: CASSPRQGGDEQYF.

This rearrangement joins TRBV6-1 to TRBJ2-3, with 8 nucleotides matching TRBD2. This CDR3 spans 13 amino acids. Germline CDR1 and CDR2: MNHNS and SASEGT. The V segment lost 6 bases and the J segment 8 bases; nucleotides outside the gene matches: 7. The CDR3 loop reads CASSFSGKVTQYF. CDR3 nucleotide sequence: TGTGCCAGCAGCTTTAGCGGGAAGGTTACGCAGTATTTT.

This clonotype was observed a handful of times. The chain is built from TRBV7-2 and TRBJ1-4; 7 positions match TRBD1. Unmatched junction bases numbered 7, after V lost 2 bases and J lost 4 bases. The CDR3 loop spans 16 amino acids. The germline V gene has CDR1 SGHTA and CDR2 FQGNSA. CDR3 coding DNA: TGTGCCAGCAGCTTACATTCAGGGGGTGGTAATGAAAAACTGTTTTTT. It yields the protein CASSLHSGGGNEKLFF.

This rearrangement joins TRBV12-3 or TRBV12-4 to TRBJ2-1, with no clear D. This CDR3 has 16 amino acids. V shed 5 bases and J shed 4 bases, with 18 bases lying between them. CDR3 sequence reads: CASSTGYLPLYNEQFF. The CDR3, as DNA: TGTGCCAGCAGTACCGGTTACCTCCCCTTGTACAATGAGCAGTTCTTC.